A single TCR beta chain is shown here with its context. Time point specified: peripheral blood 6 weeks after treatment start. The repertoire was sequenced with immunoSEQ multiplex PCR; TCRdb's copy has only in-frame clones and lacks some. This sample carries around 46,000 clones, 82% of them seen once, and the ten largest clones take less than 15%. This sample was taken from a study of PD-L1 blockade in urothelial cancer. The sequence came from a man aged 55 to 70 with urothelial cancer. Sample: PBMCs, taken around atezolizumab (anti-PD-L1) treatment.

For the CDR3, the DNA is TGTGCCAGCAGCTTATCGGGGGCCGGGGAGCTGTTTTTT. It encodes CASSLSGAGELFF. The chain combines TRBV7-2 with TRBJ2-2; maybe TRBD2 (6 bases). This CDR3 is 13 amino acids long. Germline CDR1 is SGHTA and CDR2 is FQGNSA. With 2 bases removed from V and 6 bases from J, the gap between germline ends came to 7 bases.